A selection of T cell receptor beta chains follows, all from one sample in a study of T cell responses to AZD1222 COVID-19 vaccine. Sequencing was performed with immunoSEQ multiplex PCR; in TCRdb, only in-frame clones are kept and a portion is missing. Among about 120,000 clones, over 75% were seen once, and the ten largest hold roughly 4.8%. This specimen consisted of peripheral blood, obtained on day 0 of AZD1222 vaccination. The receptors stem from an adult in good health. Both conserved end residues are part of each CDR3. Fields, in order: J gene, D gene, V gene, CDR3 length, clone size, CDR3 protein, CDR3 DNA. A D gene is named only where the DNA matches it firmly. Clone size is shown for a subset of rows, as once, few, many or a class of expanded clone.

J: TRBJ1-1
D: -
V: TRBV19
length: 16
size: -
CDR3: CASSIVSGRRNTEAFF
DNA: TGTGCCAGTAGTATAGTAAGCGGCAGAAGGAACACTGAAGCTTTCTTT

J: TRBJ1-2
D: -
V: TRBV7-9
length: 14
size: -
CDR3: CASSLGGLNYGYTF
DNA: TGTGCCAGCAGCTTAGGCGGCCTCAACTATGGCTACACCTTC

J: TRBJ2-2
D: -
V: TRBV27
length: 13
size: -
CDR3: CASKVTFTGELFF
DNA: TGTGCCAGCAAAGTGACTTTCACCGGGGAGCTGTTTTTT

J: TRBJ2-2
D: -
V: TRBV19
length: 14
size: -
CDR3: CASTVTGHTGELFF
DNA: TGTGCCAGTACAGTCACAGGGCACACCGGGGAGCTGTTTTTT

J: TRBJ2-5
D: -
V: TRBV6-5
length: 15
size: -
CDR3: CASRRTEAVQETQYF
DNA: TGTGCCAGCAGGCGGACAGAGGCCGTCCAAGAGACCCAGTACTTC

J: TRBJ1-1
D: -
V: TRBV4-1
length: 15
size: -
CDR3: CASSQDEWVNTEAFF
DNA: TGCGCCAGCAGCCAAGATGAATGGGTGAACACTGAAGCTTTCTTT

J: TRBJ1-2
D: -
V: TRBV7-2
length: 16
size: -
CDR3: CASSHGGAGINYGYTF
DNA: TGTGCCAGCAGCCATGGGGGGGCTGGGATAAACTATGGCTACACCTTC

J: TRBJ1-6
D: -
V: TRBV7-2
length: 15
size: -
CDR3: CASTPTREIGSPLHF
DNA: TGTGCCAGCACCCCTACCCGGGAAATCGGGTCACCCCTCCACTTT

J: TRBJ2-7
D: -
V: TRBV5-1
length: 15
size: few
CDR3: CASSPGAGTSYEQYF
DNA: TGCGCCAGCAGCCCTGGGGCAGGGACCTCCTACGAGCAGTACTTC

J: TRBJ2-1
D: TRBD1
V: TRBV11-2
length: 15
size: -
CDR3: CASSHYRDRGNEQFF
DNA: TGTGCCAGCAGCCACTACCGGGACAGGGGGAATGAGCAGTTCTTC

J: TRBJ2-5
D: TRBD2
V: TRBV6-5
length: 14
size: -
CDR3: CAGKPSGRGETQYF
DNA: TGTGCCGGCAAACCCAGCGGGAGAGGGGAGACCCAGTACTTC

J: TRBJ2-3
D: -
V: TRBV14
length: 14
size: -
CDR3: CASSRKQSTDTQYF
DNA: TGTGCCAGCAGCCGGAAACAGAGCACAGATACGCAGTATTTT

J: TRBJ1-2
D: TRBD1
V: TRBV28
length: 14
size: -
CDR3: CASRTRGQENGYTF
DNA: TGTGCCAGCAGAACCCGGGGACAGGAAAATGGCTACACCTTC

J: TRBJ2-7
D: TRBD1
V: TRBV24-1
length: 14
size: -
CDR3: CATSDSGTAYEQYF
DNA: TGTGCCACCAGTGACTCCGGGACAGCATACGAGCAGTACTTC

J: TRBJ1-1
D: -
V: TRBV30
length: 15
size: -
CDR3: CAWSVLEKRGTEAFF
DNA: TGTGCCTGGAGTGTACTTGAGAAGAGGGGGACTGAAGCTTTCTTT

J: TRBJ2-3
D: -
V: TRBV5-1
length: 14
size: -
CDR3: CASSLDAGTDTQYF
DNA: TGCGCCAGCAGCTTAGACGCTGGCACAGATACGCAGTATTTT

J: TRBJ1-2
D: -
V: TRBV5-1
length: 12
size: once
CDR3: CASSTGQYGYTF
DNA: TGCGCCAGCAGCACCGGACAGTATGGCTACACCTTC

J: TRBJ2-5
D: TRBD1
V: TRBV5-1
length: 16
size: once
CDR3: CASKVYGTGGLETQYF
DNA: TGCGCCAGCAAAGTGTATGGGACAGGGGGTCTCGAGACCCAGTACTTC

J: TRBJ2-6
D: -
V: TRBV18
length: 16
size: -
CDR3: CASSRQVNSGANVLTF
DNA: TGTGCCAGCTCACGACAGGTGAACTCTGGGGCCAACGTCCTGACTTTC

J: TRBJ2-2
D: -
V: TRBV10-1
length: 13
size: few
CDR3: CASSDAYYGELFF
DNA: TGCGCCAGCAGTGACGCCTACTACGGGGAGCTGTTTTTT

J: TRBJ2-3
D: TRBD2
V: TRBV27
length: 15
size: -
CDR3: CASTPSGGSTDTQYF
DNA: TGTGCCAGCACCCCTAGCGGGGGTAGCACAGATACGCAGTATTTT

J: TRBJ2-3
D: TRBD2
V: TRBV24-1
length: 16
size: -
CDR3: CATSDTGRGSTDTQYF
DNA: TGTGCCACCAGTGATACGGGGCGGGGGAGCACAGATACGCAGTATTTT

J: TRBJ2-3
D: TRBD1
V: TRBV9
length: 15
size: -
CDR3: CASSPWDRVADTQYF
DNA: TGTGCCAGCAGCCCTTGGGACAGGGTGGCTGATACGCAGTATTTT

J: TRBJ1-6
D: -
V: TRBV30
length: 14
size: -
CDR3: CAWSLSFRSSPLHF
DNA: TGTGCCTGGAGTTTATCGTTCAGGTCCTCACCCCTCCACTTT

J: TRBJ1-1
D: -
V: TRBV11-2
length: 14
size: -
CDR3: CASSLDRRSTEAFF
DNA: TGTGCCAGCAGCTTAGATCGGAGGAGCACTGAAGCTTTCTTT

J: TRBJ2-1
D: -
V: TRBV7-2
length: 12
size: few
CDR3: CASSSKVGGEFF
DNA: TGTGCCAGCAGCTCTAAAGTTGGGGGCGAGTTCTTC

J: TRBJ1-1
D: -
V: TRBV10-3
length: 13
size: once
CDR3: CATARLGNTEAFF
DNA: TGTGCCACCGCACGCCTTGGGAACACTGAAGCTTTCTTT

J: TRBJ1-2
D: -
V: TRBV7-8
length: 16
size: -
CDR3: CASSLVSGPANYGYTF
DNA: TGTGCCAGCAGCTTAGTGTCAGGGCCCGCTAACTATGGCTACACCTTC

J: TRBJ1-1
D: -
V: TRBV7-2
length: 13
size: few
CDR3: CASSPPGNTEAFF
DNA: TGTGCCAGCAGCCCCCCGGGAAACACTGAAGCTTTCTTT

J: TRBJ1-1
D: -
V: TRBV27
length: 14
size: few
CDR3: CASSLSGPDTEAFF
DNA: TGTGCCAGCAGTTTATCCGGGCCCGACACTGAAGCTTTCTTT

J: TRBJ1-1
D: -
V: TRBV11-2
length: 16
size: once
CDR3: CASSPAAGQRKGGAFF
DNA: TGTGCCAGCAGCCCCGCAGCTGGACAGAGAAAGGGGGGAGCTTTCTTT

J: TRBJ1-2
D: -
V: TRBV7-6
length: 12
size: -
CDR3: CASSLGWDGYTF
DNA: TGTGCCAGCAGCTTAGGGTGGGATGGCTACACCTTC

J: TRBJ2-1
D: TRBD2
V: TRBV28
length: 15
size: -
CDR3: CASSSLAGRSNEQFF
DNA: TGTGCCAGCAGTTCCCTAGCGGGTCGATCCAATGAGCAGTTCTTC

J: TRBJ1-2
D: TRBD1
V: TRBV19
length: 18
size: few
CDR3: CASYYLGDRDSPNYGYTF
DNA: TGTGCCAGTTACTATTTGGGGGACAGGGACTCCCCTAACTATGGCTACACCTTC

J: TRBJ1-1
D: -
V: TRBV28
length: 12
size: -
CDR3: CASSLLQREAFF
DNA: TGTGCCAGCAGTTTGTTGCAACGGGAAGCTTTCTTT

J: TRBJ1-1
D: TRBD1
V: TRBV15
length: 15
size: once
CDR3: CATSRDFGQGEKAFF
DNA: TGTGCCACCAGCAGAGATTTTGGACAGGGTGAAAAAGCTTTCTTT

J: TRBJ2-5
D: TRBD2
V: TRBV6-5
length: 16
size: -
CDR3: CASSSRTSGSTETQYF
DNA: TGTGCCAGCAGTTCCCGGACTAGCGGGAGTACAGAGACCCAGTACTTC

J: TRBJ2-5
D: -
V: TRBV7-2
length: 16
size: once
CDR3: CASSLAGGAGGETQYF
DNA: TGTGCCAGCAGCTTAGCGGGGGGAGCGGGCGGGGAGACCCAGTACTTC

J: TRBJ1-5
D: TRBD1
V: TRBV5-6
length: 15
size: -
CDR3: CASRRGQGGNQPQHF
DNA: TGTGCCAGCAGACGCGGACAGGGAGGCAATCAGCCCCAGCATTTT

J: TRBJ1-1
D: -
V: TRBV5-1
length: 14
size: -
CDR3: CASSVSGSQPEAFF
DNA: TGCGCCAGCAGCGTCTCCGGGAGTCAGCCTGAAGCTTTCTTT

J: TRBJ2-7
D: -
V: TRBV5-4
length: 13
size: -
CDR3: CASSLDKNYEQYF
DNA: TGTGCCAGCAGCTTGGACAAGAACTACGAGCAGTACTTC